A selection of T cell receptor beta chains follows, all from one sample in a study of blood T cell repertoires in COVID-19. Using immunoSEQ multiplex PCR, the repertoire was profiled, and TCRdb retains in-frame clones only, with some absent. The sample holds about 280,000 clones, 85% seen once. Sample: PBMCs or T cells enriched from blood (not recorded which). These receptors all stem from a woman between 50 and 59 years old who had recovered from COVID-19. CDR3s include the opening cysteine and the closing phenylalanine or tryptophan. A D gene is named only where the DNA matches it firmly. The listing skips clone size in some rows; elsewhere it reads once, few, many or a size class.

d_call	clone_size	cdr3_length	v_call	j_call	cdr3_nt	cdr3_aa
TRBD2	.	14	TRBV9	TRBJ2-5	TGTGCCAGCAGCGTAGCGACTAGCCTTAGTACCCAGTACTTC	CASSVATSLSTQYF
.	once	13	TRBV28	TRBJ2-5	TGTGCCAGCAATGACAGAGCCAAAGAGACCCAGTACTTC	CASNDRAKETQYF
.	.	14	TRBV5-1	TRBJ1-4	TGCGCCAGCAGCTTGGGTCCGACTAATGAAAAACTGTTTTTT	CASSLGPTNEKLFF
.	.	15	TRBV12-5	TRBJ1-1	TGTGCTAGTGGTTTTGGCAGGTTCGAGAACACTGAAGCTTTCTTT	CASGFGRFENTEAFF
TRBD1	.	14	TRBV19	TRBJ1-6	TGTGCCAGTAGACCCGGGACAGGATATTCACCCCTCCACTTT	CASRPGTGYSPLHF
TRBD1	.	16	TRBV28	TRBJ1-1	TGTGCCAGCACATCCGGGACAGGGCGCCGGGACACTGAAGCTTTCTTT	CASTSGTGRRDTEAFF
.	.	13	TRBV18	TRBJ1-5	TGTGCCAGCTCACCACAAACGGGGCAGCCCCAGCATTTT	CASSPQTGQPQHF
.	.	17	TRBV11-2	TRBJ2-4	TGTGCCAGCAGCTCAGACCGGGACTCAATAGCCAAAAACATTCAGTACTTC	CASSSDRDSIAKNIQYF
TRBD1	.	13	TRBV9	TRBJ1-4	TGTGCCAGCAGCGGACAGGGTGATGAAAAACTGTTTTTT	CASSGQGDEKLFF
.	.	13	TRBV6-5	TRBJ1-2	TGTGCCAGCAGTCGGACTCGGCGAGGTGGCTACACCTTC	CASSRTRRGGYTF
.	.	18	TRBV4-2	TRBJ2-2	TGTGCCAGCAGCCAAGGGACAGGGACGCGGGGGAACATCGGGGAGCTGTTTTTT	CASSQGTGTRGNIGELFF
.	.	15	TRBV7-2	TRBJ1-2	TGTGCCAGCAGCTCGGGACTCCGAGCGGGCTATGGCTACACCTTC	CASSSGLRAGYGYTF
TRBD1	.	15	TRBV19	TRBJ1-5	TGTGCCAGTAGTAGCGACACCGGGACAGGGAGGCCCCAGCATTTT	CASSSDTGTGRPQHF
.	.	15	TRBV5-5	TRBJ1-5	TGTGCCAGCAGCTTGGGCGGACAACCCAATCAGCCCCAGCATTTT	CASSLGGQPNQPQHF
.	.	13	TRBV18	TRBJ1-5	TGTGCCAGCTCACCTGACTACGATCAGCCCCAGCATTTT	CASSPDYDQPQHF
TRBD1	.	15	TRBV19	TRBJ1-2	TGTGCCAGTAGTACCCGACAGGGGTCAAACTATGGCTACACCTTC	CASSTRQGSNYGYTF
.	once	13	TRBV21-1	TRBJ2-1	TGTGCCAGCTTGCCGGGACTACACAATGAGCAGTTCTTC	CASLPGLHNEQFF
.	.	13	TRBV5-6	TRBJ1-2	TGTGCCAGCAGCTTGAAAAAGCCAGGCGGCTACACCTTC	CASSLKKPGGYTF
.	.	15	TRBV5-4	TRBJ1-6	TGTGCCAGCAGCTCGGCGGGGGGCATAGGATCACCCCTCCACTTT	CASSSAGGIGSPLHF
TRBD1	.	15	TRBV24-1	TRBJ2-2	TGTGCCACCAGTACCGGGACAGCAGCGGCCGGGGAGCTGTTTTTT	CATSTGTAAAGELFF
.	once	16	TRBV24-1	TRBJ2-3	TGTGCCACCAGTGACCCTCCTGACCAGAGAGGAGATACGCAGTATTTT	CATSDPPDQRGDTQYF
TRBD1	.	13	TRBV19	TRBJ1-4	TGTGCCAGTAGAAGACAGGGGGGTGAAAAACTGTTTTTT	CASRRQGGEKLFF
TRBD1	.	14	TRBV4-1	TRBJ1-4	TGCGCCAGCAGCCGGGGACAGGGACGGGAAAAACTGTTTTTT	CASSRGQGREKLFF
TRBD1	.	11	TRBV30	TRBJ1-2	TGTGCCTGGGACAGGGGAAATGGCTACACCTTC	CAWDRGNGYTF
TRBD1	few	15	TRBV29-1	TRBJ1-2	TGCAGCGTTGAAGATCGTAACAGGGGCGGCTATGGCTACACCTTC	CSVEDRNRGGYGYTF
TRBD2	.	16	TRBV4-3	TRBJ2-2	TGCGCCAGCAGCCAAGACGCGCTAGCGGGATTAGAGGAGCTGTTTTTT	CASSQDALAGLEELFF
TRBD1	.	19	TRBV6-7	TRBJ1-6	TGTGCCAGTTTTCATTTTATCCGGGACAGGGGCTCCTATAATTCACCCCTCCACTTT	CASFHFIRDRGSYNSPLHF
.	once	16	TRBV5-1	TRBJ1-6	TGCGCCAGCAGCTTGGGGCAGGGGTCGGATAATTCACCCCTCCACTTT	CASSLGQGSDNSPLHF
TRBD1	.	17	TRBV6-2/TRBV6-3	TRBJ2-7	TGTGCCAGCAGTTCGAACCCCCGGGACAGGGGGTCCCACGAGCAGTACTTC	CASSSNPRDRGSHEQYF
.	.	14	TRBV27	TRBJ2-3	TGTGCCAGCAGTTCGTGGGGGGGCATGGATACGCAGTATTTT	CASSSWGGMDTQYF
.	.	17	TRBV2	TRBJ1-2	TGTGCCAGCAGCCAGTCCCGGGACGGGACTGTGGGCTATGGCTACACCTTC	CASSQSRDGTVGYGYTF
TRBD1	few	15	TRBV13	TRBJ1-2	TGTGCCAGCACTTACTGGGGACAGTCGGTAGGTGGCTACACCTTC	CASTYWGQSVGGYTF
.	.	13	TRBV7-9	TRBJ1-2	TGTGCCAGCAGCCCCGAGGCCCTCTATGGCTACACCTTC	CASSPEALYGYTF
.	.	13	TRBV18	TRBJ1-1	TGTGCCAGCTCAGCGGGACCTTTCACTGAAGCTTTCTTT	CASSAGPFTEAFF
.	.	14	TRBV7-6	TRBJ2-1	TGTGCCAGCCGCCGGGATGGCTCCTACAATGAGCAGTTCTTC	CASRRDGSYNEQFF
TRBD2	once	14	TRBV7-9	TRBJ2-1	TGTGCCAGCAGCCCGGGGGGGGAATACAATGAGCAGTTCTTC	CASSPGGEYNEQFF
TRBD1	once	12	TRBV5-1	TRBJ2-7	TGCGCCAGCAGCTGGGACAGCTACGAGCAGTACTTC	CASSWDSYEQYF
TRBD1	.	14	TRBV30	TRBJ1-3	TGTGCCTGGAGTCGGGGACAGCGAGTAAACACCATATATTTT	CAWSRGQRVNTIYF
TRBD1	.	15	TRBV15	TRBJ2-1	TGTGCCACCAGCAGCGCACCGGGACAGGGGTATGAGCAGTTCTTC	CATSSAPGQGYEQFF
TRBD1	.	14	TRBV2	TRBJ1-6	TGTGCCAGCAGTGTGCGGACAGGGAGGTCACCCCTCCACTTT	CASSVRTGRSPLHF